This T cell receptor beta chain was sequenced in a study of long-term antiretroviral therapy in people with HIV. Version v3.0 of the immunoSEQ assay ran at survey level. Assay: immunoSEQ multiplex PCR; the TCRdb copy retains only in-frame clones and omits some. Of about 21,000 clones in the sample, around four fifths were seen once. Trimming at V came to 5 bases and at J to 0 bases, leaving 8 bases not matched to a gene. Germline V gene data show CDR1 as LNHDA and CDR2 as SQIVND (reference sequence). The CDR3 spans 16 residues. The TCR sequence derives from a man between 18 and 35 years old with HIV. Sequencing used unsorted PBMCs, obtained 4 years after starting antiretroviral therapy. This rearrangement joins TRBV19 to TRBJ1-1, with 8 bases fitting TRBD1. In DNA, the CDR3 is TGTGCCAGTAGTTCCCTACCGGGACAGGTGAACACTGAAGCTTTCTTT. It translates to CASSSLPGQVNTEAFF.